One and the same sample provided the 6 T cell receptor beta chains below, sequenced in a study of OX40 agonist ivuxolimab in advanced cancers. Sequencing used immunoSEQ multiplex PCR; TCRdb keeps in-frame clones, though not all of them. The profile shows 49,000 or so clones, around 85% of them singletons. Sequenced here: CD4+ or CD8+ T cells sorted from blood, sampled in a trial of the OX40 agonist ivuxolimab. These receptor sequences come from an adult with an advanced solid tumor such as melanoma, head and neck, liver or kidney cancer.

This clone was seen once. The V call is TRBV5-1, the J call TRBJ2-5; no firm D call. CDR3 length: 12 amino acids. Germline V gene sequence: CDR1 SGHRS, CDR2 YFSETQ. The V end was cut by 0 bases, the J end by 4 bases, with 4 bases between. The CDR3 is CASSLEPETQYF. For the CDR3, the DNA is TGCGCCAGCAGCTTGGAACCAGAGACCCAGTACTTC.

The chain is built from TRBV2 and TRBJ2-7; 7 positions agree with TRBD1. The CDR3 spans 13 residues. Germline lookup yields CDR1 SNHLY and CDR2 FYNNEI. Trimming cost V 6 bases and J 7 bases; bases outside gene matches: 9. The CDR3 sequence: CASRGQLEGEQYF. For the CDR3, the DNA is TGTGCCAGCAGGGGACAGTTAGAGGGGGAGCAGTACTTC.

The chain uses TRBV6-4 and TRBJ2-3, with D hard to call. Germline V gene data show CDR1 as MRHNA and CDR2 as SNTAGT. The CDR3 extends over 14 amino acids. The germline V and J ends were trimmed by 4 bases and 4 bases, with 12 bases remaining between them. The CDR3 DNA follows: TGTGCCAGCAGTGCAGAACAGCCACCAGATACGCAGTATTTT. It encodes CASSAEQPPDTQYF.

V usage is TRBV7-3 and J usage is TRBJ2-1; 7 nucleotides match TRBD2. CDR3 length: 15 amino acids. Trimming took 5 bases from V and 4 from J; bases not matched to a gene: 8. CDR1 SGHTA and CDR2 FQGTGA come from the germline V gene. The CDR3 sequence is CASSRQTSQYNEQFF. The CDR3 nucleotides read TGTGCCAGCAGCCGCCAGACTAGCCAATACAATGAGCAGTTCTTC. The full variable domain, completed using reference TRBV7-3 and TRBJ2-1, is GAGVSQTPSNKVTEKGKYVELRCDPISGHTALYWYRQSLGQGPEFLIYFQGTGAADDSGLPNDRFFAVRPEGSVSTLKIQRTERGDSAVYLCASSRQTSQYNEQFFGPGTRLTVL.

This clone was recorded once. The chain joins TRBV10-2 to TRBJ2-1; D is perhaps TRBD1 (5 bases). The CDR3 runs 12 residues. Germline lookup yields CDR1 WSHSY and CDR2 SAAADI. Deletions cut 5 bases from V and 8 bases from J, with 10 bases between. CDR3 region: CASSRQSDEQFF. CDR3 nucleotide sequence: TGCGCCAGCAGTCGACAGTCCGATGAGCAGTTCTTC.

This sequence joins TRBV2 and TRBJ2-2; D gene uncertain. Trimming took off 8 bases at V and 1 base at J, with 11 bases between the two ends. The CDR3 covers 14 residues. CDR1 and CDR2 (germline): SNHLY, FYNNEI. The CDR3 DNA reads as TGTGCCAGCCGCGGACCGCTGAACACCGGGGAGCTGTTTTTT. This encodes CASRGPLNTGELFF. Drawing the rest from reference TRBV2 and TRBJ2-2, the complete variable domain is EPEVTQTPSHQVTQMGQEVILRCVPISNHLYFYWYRQILGQKVEFLVSFYNNEISEKSEIFDDQFSVERPDGSNFTLKIRSTKLEDSAMYFCASRGPLNTGELFFGEGSRLTVL.